The next 10 T cell receptor beta chains were all read from a single sample in a study of cytotoxic CD8 clonotypes in ibrutinib-treated CLL. The method was immunoSEQ multiplex PCR; TCRdb's version includes in-frame clones alone and lacks a portion of them. Among some 350,000 clones listed, about 64% were seen once. The sequenced sample was PBMCs, obtained after 36 months of ibrutinib treatment. These receptors came from a human donor with chronic lymphocytic leukemia.

The chain has TRBV5-8 and TRBJ2-7, with D hard to call. Trimming cost V 4 bases and J 0 bases, with 17 bases left between them. The CDR3 is 16 amino acids. Germline lookup yields CDR1 SGHTS and CDR2 YDEGEE. The CDR3 DNA is TGTGCCAGCAGCACGCGATTTGGGGTGGGCTCCTACGAGCAGTACTTC. This translates into CASSTRFGVGSYEQYF.

The CDR3 reads CASSARYEQYF. The CDR3 DNA reads as TGTGCCAGCAGTGCGCGGTACGAGCAGTACTTC. The chain has TRBV2 and TRBJ2-7; D gene ambiguous. Trimming took off 4 bases at V and 4 bases at J, with 5 bases between the two ends. Germline V gene lookup returns CDR1 SNHLY and CDR2 FYNNEI. CDR3 length: 11 amino acids. Using reference TRBV2 and TRBJ2-7 for the parts outside the CDR3, the full variable domain is EPEVTQTPSHQVTQMGQEVILRCVPISNHLYFYWYRQILGQKVEFLVSFYNNEISEKSEIFDDQFSVERPDGSNFTLKIRSTKLEDSAMYFCASSARYEQYFGPGTRLTVT.

The chain couples TRBV15 to TRBJ1-3, with TRBD1 matching over 8 bases. The V gene end was trimmed by 4 bases and the J gene end by 4 bases; junction bases not matched to a gene: 6. The CDR3 loop spans 15 amino acids. The germline gives CDR1 LNHNV, CDR2 YYDKDF (reference sequence). CDR3 sequence: CATSKDRVSGNTIYF. The CDR3 region has the DNA TGTGCCACCAGCAAGGACAGGGTCTCGGGAAACACCATATATTTT.

This clone came up a few times. The rearrangement joins TRBV9 to TRBJ2-7; 7 bases fit TRBD2. With 4 bases clipped from V and 0 bases from J, the junction kept 7 bases outside the gene matches. Germline V CDR1 and CDR2: SGDLS, YYNGEE. This CDR3 has 15 residues. The CDR3 region has the DNA TGTGCCAGCAGCCCCCGGGCGGGAGACTCCTACGAGCAGTACTTC. This sequence encodes CASSPRAGDSYEQYF. The variable domain in full, with the rest retrieved from reference TRBV9 and TRBJ2-7, is DSGVTQTPKHLITATGQRVTLRCSPRSGDLSVYWYQQSLDQGLQFLIQYYNGEERAKGNILERFSAQQFPDLHSELNLSSLELGDSALYFCASSPRAGDSYEQYFGPGTRLTVT.

The gene calls are TRBV7-9 and TRBJ1-2; no reliable D call. The germline CDR1 and CDR2 sequences are SEHNR and FQNEAQ (reference sequence). This CDR3 comprises 15 residues. V lost 7 bases and J 1 base, leaving 16 bases between the germline ends. This chain's CDR3 is CASTFTGMNNYGYTF. The CDR3 region has the DNA TGTGCCAGCACCTTTACTGGGATGAATAACTATGGCTACACCTTC.

The V and J genes are TRBV18 and TRBJ2-7, with 7 nucleotides matching TRBD2. The CDR3 extends over 15 amino acids. Germline V CDR1 and CDR2: KGHSH, LQKENI. V shed 2 bases and J 4 bases; nucleotides not matched to a gene: 8. CDR3 in DNA: TGTGCCAGCTCACCAAGGGAGGGGTCGGGATACGAGCAGTACTTC. This sequence encodes CASSPREGSGYEQYF.

J is TRBJ2-7 and V is TRBV7-8, with 11 bases matching TRBD2. The germline CDR1 and CDR2 sequences are SGHVS and FQNEAQ. The V gene end was trimmed by 1 base and the J gene end by 4 bases; junction bases not matched to a gene: 6. The CDR3 is 16 amino acids. The CDR3 reads CASSLVSSGRLYEQYF. In DNA form, the CDR3 reads TGTGCCAGCAGCTTAGTTTCTAGCGGGAGGCTATACGAGCAGTACTTC.

This clone was seen once. V is TRBV5-4 and J is TRBJ2-7; a weak D match, TRBD2 (7 bases). This CDR3 has 15 amino acids. The V end lost 5 bases, the J end lost 6 bases, and 21 bases lay between the germline ends. CDR1 and CDR2 from the germline V gene are SGHNT and YYREEE (reference sequence). The CDR3 DNA follows: TGTGCCAGCAGGAACGAAAGGGGGGGAGTTATCGAGCAGTACTTC. The encoded protein is CASRNERGGVIEQYF.

The V gene is TRBV5-5, the J gene TRBJ2-2; D could derive from TRBD1 or TRBD2 (5 bases each). Per germline, CDR1 SGHKS and CDR2 YYEKEE (reference sequence). This CDR3 has 18 amino acids. Trimming shortened V by 2 bases and J by 6 bases, and 23 bases separated the two germline ends. The CDR3 DNA follows: TGTGCCAGCAGCTTTTGGACCGGCCCCGCAGGGCGGGCCGGGGAGCTGTTTTTT. The encoded protein is CASSFWTGPAGRAGELFF.

This clone showed up just once. V is TRBV5-8 and J is TRBJ1-4; D unresolved. V shed 4 bases and J shed 3 bases, with 10 bases lying between them. This CDR3 comprises 14 residues. Germline CDR1 and CDR2: SGHTS and YDEGEE. CDR3 amino acids: CASSPGWANEKLFF. The CDR3 region has the DNA TGTGCCAGCAGCCCGGGCTGGGCTAATGAAAAACTGTTTTTT.